What follows describes a single T cell receptor beta chain. RNA totalling about 0.45 to 1 ug underwent reverse transcription with random hexamers. The CDR3 of TCR beta was amplified by immunoSEQ multiplex PCR across 54 Vbeta and 13 Jbeta. TCRdb redid the calling of the immunoSEQ multiplex PCR reads with MiXCR, one entry per CDR3 protein. The top ten clones hold 0.1% of a sample with roughly 200,000 distinct CDR3 sequences, roughly 92% of them seen once. The data originate from a study of CD8 T cells in Susac syndrome. The sequence was collected from a human donor in good health. The source material was CD4+ T cells from PBMCs.

The CDR3 DNA follows: TGCAGCGTTGAAAGGGGGGGTCTAGAAGCTTTCTTT. Residues: CSVERGGLEAFF. The chain links TRBV29-1 to TRBJ1-1; tentatively, D is TRBD1 (6 bases). CDR1 and CDR2 from the germline V gene are SQVTM and ANQGSEA. The CDR3 is 12 residues long. V gave up 2 bases and J gave up 8 bases, with 12 bases separating them. The whole variable domain, filled in from reference TRBV29-1 and TRBJ1-1, reads SAVISQKPSRDICQRGTSLTIQCQVDSQVTMMFWYRQQPGQSLTLIATANQGSEATYESGFVIDKFPISRPNLTFSTLTVSNMSPEDSSIYLCSVERGGLEAFFGQGTRLTVV.